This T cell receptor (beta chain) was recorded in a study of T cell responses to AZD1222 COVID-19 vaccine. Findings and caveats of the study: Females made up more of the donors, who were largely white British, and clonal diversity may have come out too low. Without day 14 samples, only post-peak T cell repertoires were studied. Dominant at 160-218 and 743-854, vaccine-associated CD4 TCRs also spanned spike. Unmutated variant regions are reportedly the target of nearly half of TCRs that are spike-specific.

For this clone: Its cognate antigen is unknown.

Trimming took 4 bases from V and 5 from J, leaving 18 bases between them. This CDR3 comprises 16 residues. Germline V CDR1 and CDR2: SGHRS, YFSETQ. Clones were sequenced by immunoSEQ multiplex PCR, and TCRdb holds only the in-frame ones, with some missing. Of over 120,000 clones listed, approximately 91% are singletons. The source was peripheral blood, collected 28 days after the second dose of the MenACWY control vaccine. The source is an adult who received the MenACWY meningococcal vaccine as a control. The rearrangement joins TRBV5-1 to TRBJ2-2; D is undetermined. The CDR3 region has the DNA TGCGCCAGCAGCAACCAAAATAAACGTGGAACCGGGGAGCTGTTTTTT. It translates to CASSNQNKRGTGELFF.